Sequencing of this T cell receptor beta chain was carried out in a study of human T cells and chemical hapten exposure. TCRdb reanalysed the RACE reads using MiXCR and keeps one entry per CDR3 protein. Among roughly 160,000 distinct CDR3 sequences listed, about 14% were seen once. Sample time point: patch test 1, 2 weeks after DPC sensitization. Treatment defined: therapeutic diphenylcyclopropenone sensitization with weekly scalp DPC. Alopecia patients, 18 to 70 years old and DPC-suitable, served as donors. This clonotype was picked up many times. This CDR3 contains 14 residues. The V and J ends lost 0 bases and 0 bases respectively, with 5 bases between them.

Sample: whole blood, taken in connection with sensitization to the hapten diphenylcyclopropenone (DPC). This receptor was obtained from a woman younger than 45 with alopecia areata. Some clones in this sample may be carry-over from other donors' samples. V is TRBV12-3 or TRBV12-4 and J is TRBJ1-1; no definite D call. CDR3 in amino acids: CASSLAGLNTEAFF. In DNA, the CDR3 is TGTGCCAGCAGTTTAGCGGGCTTGAACACTGAAGCTTTCTTT.